This T cell receptor (beta chain) was sequenced for a study of T cell responses to AZD1222 COVID-19 vaccine. At the level of the study: Doses given second, at about 4 or about 12 weeks, were pooled.

Notes on the study in general: Only 5 to 7 individuals given AZD1222 were seropositive at baseline. Across the whole spike, CD4 TCRs peaked at regions 160-218 and 743-854. When two AZD1222 doses had been given, Spike-specific TCR breadth and depth rose.

The germline CDR1 and CDR2 sequences are MNHEY and SMNVEV (reference sequence). The CDR3 sequence is 17 residues long. Trimming shortened V by 3 bases and J by 0 bases, and 14 bases separated the two germline ends. Libraries were prepared by immunoSEQ multiplex PCR; TCRdb keeps only in-frame clonotypes and omits some of them. The table has 100,000 to 150,000 clones, around 90% seen once. Note on this clone: Its antigen remains unknown.

V is TRBV27 and J is TRBJ1-4; D is perhaps TRBD1 (6 bases). The TCR comes from an adult in good health. The source material was peripheral blood, sampled on day 0 of AZD1222 vaccination. Here the CDR3 reads CASSFQGGYATNEKLFF. DNA of the CDR3: TGTGCCAGCAGTTTTCAAGGGGGGTATGCAACTAATGAAAAACTGTTTTTT.